This TCR beta chain is drawn from a study of T cell clonotyping in hematopoietic cell transplantation. The germline V gene has CDR1 SGHTA and CDR2 FQGTGA. With V trimmed by 5 bases and J by 9 bases, 4 bases remained unmatched. CDR3 size: 14 residues. The method was immunoSEQ multiplex PCR; TCRdb's version includes in-frame clones alone and lacks a portion of them. Found here are some 40,000 clones, nearly 97% of them singletons; the top ten hold roughly 0.9%. V and J are TRBV7-3 and TRBJ2-1; 13 bases map to TRBD2. The TCR sequence derives from a man younger than 45 in good health. Some clones in this sample may be carry-over from other donors' samples. The material sequenced was peripheral blood mononuclear cells. DNA of the CDR3: TGTGCCAGCAGCGCCGGACTAGCGGGAGCTGAGCAGTTCTTC. Translating gives CASSAGLAGAEQFF. The whole variable domain, filled in from reference TRBV7-3 and TRBJ2-1, reads GAGVSQTPSNKVTEKGKYVELRCDPISGHTALYWYRQSLGQGPEFLIYFQGTGAADDSGLPNDRFFAVRPEGSVSTLKIQRTERGDSAVYLCASSAGLAGAEQFFGPGTRLTVL.